What follows are 18 T cell receptor beta chains derived from one specimen sequenced in a study of neurological immune-mediated disorders. TCRdb re-called the 5' RACE reads through MiXCR, storing one row per CDR3 protein. Of under 90,000 distinct CDR3 sequences in the sample, 3% to 4% were seen once. The specimen sequenced was PBMCs. These TCRs come from a woman between 45 and 60 years old with multiple sclerosis.

Many counts were recorded for this clonotype. The V and J genes are TRBV20-1 and TRBJ2-5, with D tentatively TRBD2 (5 bases). CDR1 and CDR2 from the germline V gene are DFQATT and SNEGSKA (reference sequence). V lost 6 bases to trimming and J lost 5 bases, with 19 bases between them. The CDR3 is 14 amino acids. The DNA for the CDR3 is TGCAGTGCCCCCCCACGCTCTAAGCGGGAGACCCAGTACTTC. Translated, it gives CSAPPRSKRETQYF.

At least ten counts were recorded for this clonotype. The rearrangement joins TRBV6-2 or TRBV6-3 to TRBJ1-4; 7 nucleotides line up with TRBD1. This CDR3 is 17 amino acids long. Germline V CDR1 and CDR2: MNHEY, SVGEGT. The V and J ends lost 10 bases and 3 bases, in that order; junction bases with no gene match: 17. Written as DNA, the CDR3 is TGTGCCACCATACAGGGGCGACGCACGTCGGCTAATGAAAAACTGTTTTTT. As protein: CATIQGRRTSANEKLFF.

This clonotype has at least ten counts. The gene calls are TRBV20-1 and TRBJ2-3, with TRBD2 as a possible D gene (6 bases). The CDR3 is made up of 15 amino acids. The ends were cut back, 0 bases at V and 8 bases at J, with 18 bases in the middle. Germline values: CDR1 DFQATT, CDR2 SNEGSKA (reference sequence). The CDR3 coding sequence is TGCAGTGCTAGAGATCTGGGAAGATCGGGAGTTACGCAGTATTTT. Translated, it gives CSARDLGRSGVTQYF.

This clonotype was detected many times. The chain links TRBV5-1 to TRBJ1-2; 9 nucleotides align to TRBD1. Germline CDR1 reads SGHRS; CDR2 reads YFSETQ. The CDR3 runs 13 residues. After removal of 4 bases from V and 6 bases from J, the junction contained 4 bases not matched to a gene. For the CDR3, the DNA is TGCGCCAGCAGCACGGGACAGGGACATGGCTACACCTTC. Protein sequence: CASSTGQGHGYTF. The variable domain in full, completed from reference TRBV5-1 and TRBJ1-2, reads KAGVTQTPRYLIKTRGQQVTLSCSPISGHRSVSWYQQTPGQGLQFLFEYFSETQRNKGNFPGRFSGRQFSNSRSEMNVSTLELGDSALYLCASSTGQGHGYTFGSGTRLTVV.

Comments on this clonotype: A read error may explain this, as a much larger clone is one base away. This chain uses TRBV12-3 or TRBV12-4 with TRBJ2-3, with 10 bases identical to TRBD2. CDR3 length equals 15 residues. CDR3 DNA sequence: TGTGCCAGCAGTTTGAATAGCGGGGGGATTGATACGCGGTATTTT. It yields the protein CASSLNSGGIDTRYF.

This clonotype was detected many times. The genes are TRBV3-1 and TRBJ2-6; D uncertain. There are 15 residues in the CDR3. The germline V gene has CDR1 LGHDT and CDR2 YNNKEL (reference sequence). V was trimmed by 1 base and J by 0 bases, leaving 4 bases between them. Here the CDR3 reads CASSQVASGANVLTF. The CDR3 region has the DNA TGTGCCAGCAGCCAAGTTGCCTCTGGGGCCAACGTCCTGACTTTC.

This clonotype was counted at least ten times. The V gene is TRBV7-9, the J gene TRBJ2-4, with 8 bases fitting TRBD1. The CDR3 is 16 residues long. Germline V gene lookup returns CDR1 SEHNR and CDR2 FQNEAQ (reference sequence). J lost 9 bases, V lost 4 bases, and 14 bases had no gene match. The CDR3 DNA reads as TGTGCCAGCAGCTCGCCGTTGGGGGACAGGATCGGCATTCAGTACTTC. It translates to CASSSPLGDRIGIQYF.

In its sample, this clonotype was seen a few times. The chain employs TRBV20-1 and TRBJ2-5; tentative D call: TRBD2 (7 bases). Looked up from germline, CDR1 is DFQATT and CDR2 is SNEGSKA (reference sequence). Trimming shortened V by 0 bases and J by 7 bases, and 15 bases separated the two germline ends. The CDR3 is 14 amino acids. The CDR3 here is CSARERAGARTQYF. The CDR3 nucleotides are TGCAGTGCTAGAGAAAGGGCGGGGGCAAGGACCCAGTACTTC.

This clonotype was detected many times. The chain carries TRBV6-5 and TRBJ2-7, with 7 bases lining up with TRBD1. The CDR3 sequence is 15 residues long. The germline V gene has CDR1 MNHEY and CDR2 SVGAGI. J was trimmed by 0 bases and V by 4 bases; bases with no gene match: 6. In nucleotides, the CDR3 is TGTGCCAGCAGTTTATCGGGACAGTACTCCTACGAGCAGTACTTC. Translated: CASSLSGQYSYEQYF.

This clonotype was counted at least ten times. The chain recombines TRBV28 with TRBJ2-3, with TRBD1 matching over 9 bases. This CDR3 has 15 amino acids. CDR1 is MDHEN, CDR2 SYDVKM, per germline. With V trimmed by 6 bases and J by 0 bases, 4 bases remained unmatched. The CDR3 protein is CASRPDRGSTDTQYF. The CDR3 DNA reads as TGTGCCAGCAGACCGGACAGGGGCAGCACAGATACGCAGTATTTT. The entire variable domain, with the rest obtained from reference TRBV28 and TRBJ2-3, is as follows: DVKVTQSSRYLVKRTGEKVFLECVQDMDHENMFWYRQDPGLGLRLIYFSYDVKMKEKGDIPEGYSVSREKKERFSLILESASTNQTSMYLCASRPDRGSTDTQYFGPGTRLTVL.

There are many counts of this clonotype. The chain employs TRBV7-2 and TRBJ2-7; unclear D gene. Germline loops: CDR1 SGHTA, CDR2 FQGNSA. This CDR3 is 13 amino acids long. With 4 bases removed from V and 6 bases from J, the gap between germline ends came to 13 bases. CDR3 sequence (DNA): TGTGCCAGCAGCTATACGTCGGTAGGCGAGCAGTACTTC. Translating it yields CASSYTSVGEQYF.

This clonotype was counted at least ten times. This chain links TRBV18 with TRBJ1-5, with no clear D. V lost 8 bases and J lost 5, with 13 bases in between. Per germline, CDR1 KGHSH and CDR2 LQKENI. The CDR3 runs to 13 residues. CDR3 coding DNA: TGTGCCAGCAGCCCCACAAGTGATCAGCCCCAGCATTTT. Amino acid sequence: CASSPTSDQPQHF.

This clonotype was found many times. This chain uses TRBV12-3 or TRBV12-4 with TRBJ2-5; tentatively, D is TRBD1 (6 bases). The CDR3 has 15 amino acids. Trimming took 4 bases from V and 1 from J, leaving 13 bases between them. The CDR3 reads CASSSHRATQETQYF. In DNA form, the CDR3 reads TGTGCCAGCAGTTCACACAGGGCGACCCAAGAGACCCAGTACTTC.

This clonotype was seen many times. This chain uses TRBV5-1 with TRBJ1-6; no definite D call. This CDR3 has 15 amino acids. CDR1 is SGHRS and CDR2 is YFSETQ in the germline V gene. V lost 4 bases and J lost 7, with 15 bases in between. CDR3 bases: TGCGCCAGCAGCCACCACCGGACGGAAAATTCACCCCTCCACTTT. It is translated as CASSHHRTENSPLHF.

This clonotype was recorded many times. This chain links TRBV6-6 with TRBJ2-3; 13 bases agree with TRBD2. V lost 10 bases to trimming and J lost 5 bases; unmatched junction nucleotides: 9. CDR1 MNHNY and CDR2 SVGAGI come from the germline V gene (reference sequence). This CDR3 contains 15 residues. CDR3 residues: CAIIKGTSGVDTQYF. In DNA form, the CDR3 reads TGTGCCATCATCAAAGGGACTAGCGGGGTAGATACGCAGTATTTT.

This clonotype has only a few counts. V usage is TRBV6-1 and J usage is TRBJ2-2; D unresolved. Germline values: CDR1 MNHNS, CDR2 SASEGT. The length of the CDR3 is 15 residues. V was clipped by 1 base and J by 5 bases, with 11 bases between them. The chain's CDR3 is CASSEVPLGTGELFF. CDR3 nucleotide sequence: TGTGCCAGCAGTGAAGTGCCCCTGGGTACCGGGGAGCTGTTTTTT.

This clonotype showed up many times. The V call is TRBV6-6, the J call TRBJ1-4, with TRBD1 identical over 8 bases. V lost 2 bases and J lost 3; bases outside the gene matches: 14. Germline V gene sequence: CDR1 MNHNY, CDR2 SVGAGI (reference sequence). This CDR3 has 19 amino acids. CDR3 coding DNA: TGTGCCAGCAGTTACAGAAAACCCGACAGGGGTAGCCCTAATGAAAAACTGTTTTTT. It encodes CASSYRKPDRGSPNEKLFF.

Many counts were recorded for this clonotype. J is TRBJ2-3 and V is TRBV11-3, with TRBD2 matching over 9 bases. This CDR3 comprises 15 residues. Germline V gene lookup returns CDR1 SGHNT and CDR2 YENEEA. V gave up 5 bases and J gave up 4 bases; unmatched junction bases: 7. For the CDR3, the DNA is TGTGCCAGCAGCCCGCGGGGGGGTGTAGCAGATACGCAGTATTTT. Amino acid sequence: CASSPRGGVADTQYF.